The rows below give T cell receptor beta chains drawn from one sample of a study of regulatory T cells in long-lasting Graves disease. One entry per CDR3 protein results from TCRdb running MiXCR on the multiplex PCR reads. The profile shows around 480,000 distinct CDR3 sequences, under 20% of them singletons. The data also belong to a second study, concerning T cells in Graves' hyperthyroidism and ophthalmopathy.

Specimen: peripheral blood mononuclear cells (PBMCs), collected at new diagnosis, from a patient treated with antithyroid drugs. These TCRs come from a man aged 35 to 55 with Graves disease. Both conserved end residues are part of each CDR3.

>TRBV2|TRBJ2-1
CVSITGQVTYNEQFF
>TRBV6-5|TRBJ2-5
CASSYTTGTGETQYF
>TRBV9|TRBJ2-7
CASSATRTSGSYEQYF
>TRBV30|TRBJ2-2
CAWSLELGGAVNTGELFF
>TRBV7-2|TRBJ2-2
CASSLKARTGELFF
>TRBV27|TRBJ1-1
CASSLAPKGSEAFF
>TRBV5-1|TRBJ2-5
CASSLVQREETQYF
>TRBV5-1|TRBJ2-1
CASSLIGGGIYNEQFF
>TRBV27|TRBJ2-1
CASSLLGRTYNEQFF
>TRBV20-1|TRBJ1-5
CSAKQVGKNQPQHF
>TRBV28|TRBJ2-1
CASSSLIRGGNEQFF
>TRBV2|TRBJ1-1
CASKEGNLNTEAFF